Listed here are 12 T cell receptor beta chains from one sample, sequenced in a study of blood T cell repertoires in COVID-19. TCRdb's table, derived via immunoSEQ multiplex PCR, lists solely in-frame clones and lacks some. Of more than 65,000 clones in the sample, around 84% were seen once. Specimen: peripheral blood. These receptors were obtained from a woman in her 50s with acute or convalescent COVID-19.

The chain couples TRBV7-2 to TRBJ2-7; possible D gene TRBD1, 6 bases. CDR1 is SGHTA and CDR2 is FQGNSA in the germline V gene. The CDR3 runs 14 residues. V was shortened by 2 bases and J by 2 bases, with 10 bases between the two germline ends. In nucleotides, the CDR3 is TGTGCCAGCAGCTTAAACAGGGCGGCCTACGAGCAGTACTTC. It specifies CASSLNRAAYEQYF.

This CDR3 is CASSGSASDEQFF. The CDR3 DNA is TGTGCCAGCAGTGGATCAGCTAGCGATGAGCAGTTCTTC. This chain uses TRBV2 with TRBJ2-1; tentative D call: TRBD2 (6 bases). V was cut by 4 bases and J by 8 bases, with 12 bases left in between. The germline V gene has CDR1 SNHLY and CDR2 FYNNEI. This CDR3 is built from 13 residues.

This chain uses TRBV7-2 with TRBJ2-5, with 11 bases matching TRBD2. CDR1 and CDR2 from the germline V gene are SGHTA and FQGNSA. The trim removed 0 bases at V and 4 bases at J, leaving 4 bases unmatched. This CDR3 comprises 16 residues. The CDR3 nucleotides are TGTGCCAGCAGCTTAGCACTAGCGGGAGTGCTAGAGACCCAGTACTTC. Its translation is CASSLALAGVLETQYF. Full variable domain (rest looked up from reference TRBV7-2 and TRBJ2-5): GAGVSQSPSNKVTEKGKDVELRCDPISGHTALYWYRQSLGQGLEFLIYFQGNSAPDKSGLPSDRFSAERTGGSVSTLTIQRTQQEDSAVYLCASSLALAGVLETQYFGPGTRLLVL.

Comment on this clone: Germline is not matched at one junction end, which may reflect a read error. The rearrangement uses TRBV10-1 and TRBJ1-5, with D possibly being TRBD1 (5 bases). In germline, CDR1 is WNHNN, CDR2 SYGVQD (reference sequence). CDR3 length equals 11 residues. The CDR3 loop reads CAGSGGQPQHF. The CDR3 nucleotides are TGCGCCGGCAGCGGGGGTCAGCCCCAGCATTTT.

The chain recombines TRBV11-3 with TRBJ2-2, with D uncertain. The germline V gene encodes CDR1 SGHNT and CDR2 YENEEA. This CDR3 comprises 13 residues. V was pared by 8 bases and J by 7 bases, with 14 bases between. CDR3 in DNA: TGTGCCAGCTCTTCCATTAGTGGCGGGGAGCTGTTTTTT. It is translated as CASSSISGGELFF. The variable domain in full, completed from reference TRBV11-3 and TRBJ2-2, reads EAGVVQSPRYKIIEKKQPVAFWCNPISGHNTLYWYLQNLGQGPELLIRYENEEAVDDSQLPKDRFSAERLKGVDSTLKIQPAELGDSAVYLCASSSISGGELFFGEGSRLTVL.

This clone was observed a handful of times. This sequence joins TRBV25-1 and TRBJ1-2; 8 nucleotides match TRBD1. Germline trimming cut 8 bases from V and 7 bases from J; bases unmatched to any gene: 12. The CDR3 is 14 residues long. Germline CDR1 reads MGHDK; CDR2 reads SYGVNS. CDR3 sequence (DNA): TGTGCCAGCCAAAGCGATGGGACAGGCGTTGGCTACACCTTC. Amino acid sequence: CASQSDGTGVGYTF.

The chain couples TRBV25-1 to TRBJ2-7; 9 bases line up with TRBD1. Germline V gene data show CDR1 as MGHDK and CDR2 as SYGVNS. V shed 2 bases and J 4 bases; nucleotides not matched to a gene: 9. The CDR3 loop spans 16 amino acids. In DNA, the CDR3 is TGTGCCAGCAGTGAAAGAACCGGGACAGGGCGTTACGAGCAGTACTTC. Amino acids: CASSERTGTGRYEQYF.

This chain links TRBV9 with TRBJ2-1, with 9 bases aligning to TRBD2. In germline, CDR1 is SGDLS, CDR2 YYNGEE. V dropped 0 bases and J dropped 4; count of bases not matched to a gene: 5. The CDR3 extends over 16 amino acids. In DNA form, the CDR3 reads TGTGCCAGCAGCGTAGGGTCTAGCGGGGCGTACAATGAGCAGTTCTTC. It specifies CASSVGSSGAYNEQFF.

The table lists this clone with a few counts. The chain combines TRBV20-1 with TRBJ2-1, with unresolved D. Trimming removed 3 bases from V and 7 bases from J, with 13 bases in between. The CDR3 sequence is 13 residues long. Germline-derived CDR1 and CDR2 are DFQATT and SNEGSKA (reference sequence). The CDR3 DNA reads TGCAGTGCTAGTATCGGTAGCAGTAATGAGCAGTTCTTC. It encodes CSASIGSSNEQFF.

The chain employs TRBV30 and TRBJ2-5, with D possibly being TRBD1 (6 bases). Germline V gives CDR1 GTSNPN, CDR2 SVGIG (reference sequence). V lost 7 bases and J lost 2, with 14 bases in between. There are 13 residues in the CDR3. DNA of the CDR3: TGTGCCTCCAGGGGTAGCCCTCAAGAGACCCAGTACTTC. It codes for CASRGSPQETQYF.

Note on this clone: Other DNA sequences in this specimen translate into the identical CDR3. V is TRBV19 and J is TRBJ2-7; tentatively, D is TRBD1 (6 bases). Germline V gives CDR1 LNHDA, CDR2 SQIVND (reference sequence). V lost 11 bases and J 1 base, leaving 24 bases between the germline ends. This CDR3 is built from 16 residues. The CDR3 region is CAGLFDDGQSSYEQYF. CDR3 DNA: TGTGCCGGATTATTCGACGACGGACAGTCGTCCTACGAGCAGTACTTC.

The chain combines TRBV7-3 with TRBJ1-5; D gene uncertain. The V gene lost 1 base and the J gene lost 6 bases, with 10 bases spanning the gap. Germline CDR1 and CDR2: SGHTA and FQGTGA. This CDR3 spans 14 amino acids. The CDR3 DNA follows: TGTGCCAGCAGCTTAAAGATCTCGAGTCAGCCCCAGCATTTT. Protein: CASSLKISSQPQHF.